Here is one TCR beta chain with its context. Its specificity is unknown. Trimming cost V 10 bases and J 6 bases, with 18 bases left between them. This CDR3 is 13 amino acids long. CDR1 and CDR2 from the germline V gene are MDHEN and SYDVKM. The record originates from a study of PD-1 blockade in classical Hodgkin lymphoma. The repertoire was sequenced with immunoSEQ multiplex PCR; TCRdb's copy has only in-frame clones and lacks some. The data show 20,000 or so clones, around four fifths seen once. This sample's time point: cycle 4 day 1 (C4D1), after less than 7 weeks of nivolumab. After autologous stem cell transplantation all patients relapsed, and prior brentuximab vedotin exposure differed between cohorts. Study results and caveats: Lower baseline TCR diversity marked trial partial responders and progressors. By C4D1, diversity of CD4+ TCRs had risen significantly, whereas that of CD8+ TCRs had not. Relative to healthy donors, newly diagnosed patients reportedly had lower baseline TCR diversity, which was reported as lower still in relapsed/refractory patients. Still unresolved is the cause of the repertoire differences, which may be disease activity or prior therapy.

The chain uses TRBV28 and TRBJ1-1; maybe TRBD1 (6 bases). The clonotype originates from a human donor with classical Hodgkin lymphoma. The sequencing here drew on peripheral blood mononuclear cells (PBMCs), taken before the fourth cycle of nivolumab. CDR3 bases: TGTGCCATCCAGGGGAAATTACGGGCTGAAGCTTTCTTT. Its translation: CAIQGKLRAEAFF.